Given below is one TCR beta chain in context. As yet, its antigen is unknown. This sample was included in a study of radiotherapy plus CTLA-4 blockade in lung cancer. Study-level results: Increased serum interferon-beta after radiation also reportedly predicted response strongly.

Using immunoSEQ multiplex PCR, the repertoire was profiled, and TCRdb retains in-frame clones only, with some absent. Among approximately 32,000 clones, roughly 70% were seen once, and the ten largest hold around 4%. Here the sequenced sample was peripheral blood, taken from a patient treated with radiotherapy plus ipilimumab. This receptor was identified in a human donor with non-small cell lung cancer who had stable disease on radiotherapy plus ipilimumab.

The CDR3, as DNA: TGTGCCAGTATGACTAGCGGGTCCTACGAGCAGTACTTC. It encodes CASMTSGSYEQYF. The gene calls are TRBV19 and TRBJ2-7; 10 positions agree with TRBD2. Germline CDR1 LNHDA, CDR2 SQIVND (reference sequence). The V gene end was trimmed by 7 bases and the J gene end by 1 base; junction bases not matched to a gene: 1. This CDR3 region has 13 residues.